These 21 T cell receptor beta chains were all obtained from the same sample, sequenced in a study of T cell responses to AZD1222 COVID-19 vaccine. Method: immunoSEQ multiplex PCR; TCRdb's copy keeps in-frame clones and lacks some. The profile shows approximately 200,000 clones, about nine tenths of them singletons. The sequenced sample was peripheral blood, obtained 28 days after the second AZD1222 dose. All receptors come from an adult who received the AZD1222 COVID-19 vaccine.

V is TRBV28 and J is TRBJ1-4, with a tentative D call TRBD1 (5 bases). Between the trimmed V and J ends, which lost 6 bases and 2 bases, there was a span of 16 bases. This CDR3 comprises 16 residues. Germline CDR1 is MDHEN and CDR2 is SYDVKM. CDR3 in DNA: TGTGCCAGCAGGGGGCAGCAAGGGCACACTAATGAAAAACTGTTTTTT. This encodes CASRGQQGHTNEKLFF.

The CDR3 here is CASSLGGRSVVYEQYF. The CDR3 region has the DNA TGCGCCAGCAGCTTGGGAGGCAGGTCAGTGGTCTACGAGCAGTACTTC. The V call is TRBV5-1, the J call TRBJ2-7; D ambiguous. Germline CDR1 SGHRS, CDR2 YFSETQ. The CDR3 runs to 16 residues. Trimming pared 0 bases from V and 3 bases from J, leaving 16 bases between.

This clone was recorded a few times. V gene TRBV20-1 combines with J gene TRBJ1-5, with D tentatively TRBD1 (5 bases). This CDR3 spans 13 amino acids. CDR1 and CDR2 (germline): DFQATT, SNEGSKA (reference sequence). V gave up 3 bases and J gave up 8 bases, with 14 bases separating them. The CDR3 spells CSASGGAGEPQHF. CDR3 DNA sequence: TGCAGTGCTAGTGGAGGGGCTGGGGAGCCCCAGCATTTT.

This chain connects TRBV2 to TRBJ1-2, with 8 bases aligning to TRBD1. The CDR3 contains 13 residues. Germline CDR1 reads SNHLY; CDR2 reads FYNNEI. Trimming cost V 7 bases and J 8 bases; bases outside gene matches: 9. Here the CDR3 reads CASTRDRLGGYTF. The DNA of the CDR3 is TGTGCCAGCACCCGGGACAGGTTGGGCGGCTACACCTTC.

This clone has just a few counts. At one end the junction does not follow the germline gene, possibly because of a read error. V is TRBV7-7 and J is TRBJ2-7, with 7 bases identical to TRBD1. Germline CDR1 reads SSHAT; CDR2 reads FNYEAQ (reference sequence). The CDR3 has 14 residues. The CDR3 loop reads CASSLATGDSEQYF. The CDR3 DNA reads as TGTGCTAGCAGCTTAGCAACAGGGGACAGCGAGCAGTACTTC.

The rearrangement joins TRBV10-3 to TRBJ2-3; maybe TRBD2 (6 bases). Trimming stripped 8 bases from V and 0 bases from J, with 12 bases between. The V gene's germline CDR1 is ENHRY and CDR2 SYGVKD. The CDR3 runs 14 residues. The CDR3 is CAIGERASTDTQYF. In DNA form, the CDR3 reads TGTGCCATCGGGGAGCGGGCCAGCACAGATACGCAGTATTTT.

This clone was seen a single time. The chain recombines TRBV7-6 with TRBJ1-2; TRBD1 matches 9 bases. This CDR3 is built from 15 residues. Trimming removed 3 bases from V and 4 bases from J; junction bases left unmatched: 6. Germline values: CDR1 SGHVS, CDR2 FNYEAQ. CDR3 sequence reads: CASSFRQGGFYGYTF. For the CDR3, the DNA is TGTGCCAGCAGCTTCCGACAGGGGGGTTTCTATGGCTACACCTTC.

This rearrangement joins TRBV11-3 to TRBJ2-7; D is tentatively TRBD1 or TRBD2 (7 bases each). This CDR3 has 15 amino acids. Germline V gives CDR1 SGHNT, CDR2 YENEEA. Trimming removed 5 bases from V and 4 bases from J, with 18 bases in between. The CDR3 sequence: CASSPTDQGGYEQYF. The CDR3 DNA follows: TGTGCCAGCAGCCCTACTGACCAGGGGGGGTACGAGCAGTACTTC.

The V call is TRBV11-2, the J call TRBJ2-3; D may be TRBD2 (5 bases). Trimming cost V 5 bases and J 5 bases, with 11 bases left between them. Germline lookup yields CDR1 SGHAT and CDR2 FQNNGV. CDR3 length: 13 amino acids. The CDR3 DNA reads as TGTGCCAGCAGCGCTCTCGGGGAAGATACGCAGTATTTT. Its translation: CASSALGEDTQYF.

This clone was seen once. The chain combines TRBV2 with TRBJ2-7; weak D call: TRBD2 (6 bases). CDR3 size: 13 residues. CDR1 and CDR2 from the germline V gene are SNHLY and FYNNEI. The V and J ends lost 10 bases and 6 bases respectively, with 19 bases between them. The CDR3 region is CATHGIGGSEQYF. The DNA of the CDR3 is TGTGCCACACACGGGATCGGGGGTTCCGAGCAGTACTTC.

The gene calls are TRBV21-1 and TRBJ2-5; the table's TRBD2 call for D was not verified on the DNA. TRBV21-1 constitutes a pseudogene. The CDR3 is 16 amino acids. The CDR3 protein is CASRQQPAGVWETQYF. DNA for the CDR3: TGTGCCAGCAGACAACAACCGGCCGGGGTGTGGGAGACCCAGTACTTC.

The chain has TRBV5-4 and TRBJ1-1; no firm D call. Germline-derived CDR1 and CDR2 are SGHNT and YYREEE (reference sequence). This CDR3 contains 15 residues. V was trimmed by 6 bases and J by 6 bases, leaving 21 bases between them. CDR3 in DNA: TGTGCCAGCACCGTAGGAAACCCCTCTCGTTCTGAAGCTTTCTTT. Its translation: CASTVGNPSRSEAFF.

The V call is TRBV12-3 or TRBV12-4, the J call TRBJ2-1; weak D call: TRBD2 (5 bases). The V and J ends lost 8 bases and 15 bases respectively, with 17 bases between them. The CDR3 is 11 amino acids. The CDR3 nucleotides read TGTGCCAGCGGCGAGGGTGGGCTCACGTTCTTC. Translated: CASGEGGLTFF.

V gene TRBV7-3 combines with J gene TRBJ1-2; possible D gene TRBD1, 5 bases. This CDR3 is built from 15 residues. Germline assignment: CDR1 SGHTA and CDR2 FQGTGA. V lost 5 bases, J lost 6 bases, and 19 bases lay in between. CDR3 coding DNA: TGTGCCAGCAGCCCAACGACGGGGACTGGGGATGGCTACACCTTC. Protein sequence: CASSPTTGTGDGYTF.

The CDR3 sequence: CASSSSYEQYF. The CDR3 DNA is TGCGCCAGCAGCTCCTCCTACGAGCAGTACTTC. The chain uses TRBV5-1 and TRBJ2-7; D remains ambiguous. There are 11 residues in the CDR3. V lost 3 bases to trimming and J lost 0 bases, with 1 base between them. The germline CDR1 and CDR2 sequences are SGHRS and YFSETQ.

This clone was detected only a few times. V gene TRBV27 combines with J gene TRBJ2-7, with D possibly being TRBD2 (5 bases). Germline assignment: CDR1 MNHEY and CDR2 SMNVEV (reference sequence). The CDR3 loop spans 13 amino acids. Trimming removed 5 bases at V and 7 bases at J, with 15 bases between. CDR3 nucleotides: TGTGCCAGCAGTCCAGGACCCTGGAGGGAGCAGTACTTC. Translated, it gives CASSPGPWREQYF.

The genes are TRBV19 and TRBJ2-7; 7 bases line up with TRBD2. This CDR3 has 15 residues. The J segment lost 3 bases and the V segment lost 2 bases, leaving 7 bases of the junction unmatched. Per germline, CDR1 LNHDA and CDR2 SQIVND (reference sequence). The CDR3 region is CASSISPGGYYEQYF. CDR3 DNA sequence: TGTGCCAGTAGTATATCGCCCGGGGGGTACTACGAGCAGTACTTC.

The chain links TRBV28 to TRBJ2-7, with 10 positions matching TRBD1. This CDR3 is built from 15 residues. V gave up 5 bases and J gave up 4 bases; unmatched junction bases: 8. The germline V gene has CDR1 MDHEN and CDR2 SYDVKM. CDR3 sequence reads: CASSTQGQGKYEQYF. As DNA, the CDR3 is TGTGCCAGCAGTACCCAGGGACAGGGGAAGTACGAGCAGTACTTC.

This clone was found a few times. The chain is built from TRBV6-4 and TRBJ2-2, with 9 nucleotides matching TRBD1. The CDR3 length is 17 residues. Germline V gives CDR1 MRHNA, CDR2 SNTAGT. Trimming at V came to 0 bases and at J to 6 bases, leaving 8 bases not matched to a gene. The CDR3 protein is CASSDSFDRGIAGELFF. The CDR3 region has the DNA TGTGCCAGCAGTGACTCGTTTGACAGGGGGATCGCCGGGGAGCTGTTTTTT.

This clone was picked up one time. The chain joins TRBV27 to TRBJ1-4, with D maybe TRBD1 (6 bases). Germline CDR1 MNHEY, CDR2 SMNVEV (reference sequence). V lost 6 bases, J lost 4 bases, and 12 bases lay in between. This CDR3 region has 14 residues. The CDR3 protein is CASSSDSLNEKLFF. Written as DNA, the CDR3 is TGTGCCAGCAGCTCGGACAGCCTTAATGAAAAACTGTTTTTT.

The chain has TRBV11-2 and TRBJ1-6; D is unclear. Per the germline V gene, CDR1 is SGHAT and CDR2 is FQNNGV. The CDR3 has 16 residues. Trimming left V 0 bases short and J 4 bases short, with 10 bases between. The chain's CDR3 is CASSLDGRNYNSPLHF. The CDR3 DNA reads TGTGCCAGCAGCTTAGATGGACGGAATTATAATTCACCCCTCCACTTT.